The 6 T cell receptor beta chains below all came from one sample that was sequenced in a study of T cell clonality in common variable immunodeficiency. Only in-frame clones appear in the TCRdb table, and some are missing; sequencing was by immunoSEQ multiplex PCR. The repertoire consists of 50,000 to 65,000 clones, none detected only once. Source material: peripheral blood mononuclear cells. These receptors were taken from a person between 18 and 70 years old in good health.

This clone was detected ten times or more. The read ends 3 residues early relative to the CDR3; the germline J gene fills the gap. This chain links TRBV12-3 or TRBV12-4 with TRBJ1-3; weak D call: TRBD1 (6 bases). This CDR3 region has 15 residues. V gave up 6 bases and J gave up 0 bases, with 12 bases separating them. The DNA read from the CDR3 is TGTGCCAGCAGGGAGGACAGAAACTCTGGAAACACC. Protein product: CASREDRNSGNT. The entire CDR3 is CASREDRNSGNTIYF.

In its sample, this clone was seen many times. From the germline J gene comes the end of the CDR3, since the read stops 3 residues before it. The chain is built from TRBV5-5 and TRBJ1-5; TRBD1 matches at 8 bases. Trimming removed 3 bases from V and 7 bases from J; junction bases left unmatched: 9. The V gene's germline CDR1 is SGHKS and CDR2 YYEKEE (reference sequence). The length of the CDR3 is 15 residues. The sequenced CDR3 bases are TGTGCCAGCAGCTCAGGGGGCGAATATAGGCAGCCC. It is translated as CASSSGGEYRQP. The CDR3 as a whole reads CASSSGGEYRQPQHF.

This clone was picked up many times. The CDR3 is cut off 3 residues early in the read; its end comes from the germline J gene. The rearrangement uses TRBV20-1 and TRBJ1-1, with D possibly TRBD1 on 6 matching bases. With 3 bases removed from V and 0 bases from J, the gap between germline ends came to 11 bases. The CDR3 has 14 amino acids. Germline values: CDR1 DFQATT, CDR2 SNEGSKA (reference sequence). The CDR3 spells CSARKQGLNTEAFF. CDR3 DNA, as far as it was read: TGCAGTGCTAGGAAACAGGGTCTGAACACTGAA.

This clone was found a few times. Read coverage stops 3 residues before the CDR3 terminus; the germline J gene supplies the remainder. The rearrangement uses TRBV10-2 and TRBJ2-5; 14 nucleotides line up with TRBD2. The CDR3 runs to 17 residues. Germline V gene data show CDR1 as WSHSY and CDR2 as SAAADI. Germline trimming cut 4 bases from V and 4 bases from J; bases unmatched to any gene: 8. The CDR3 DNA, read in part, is TGCGCCAGCAGTGCCAGACTAGCGGGAGGGCCCCGAGAGACC. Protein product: CASSARLAGGPRET. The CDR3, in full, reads CASSARLAGGPRETQYF.

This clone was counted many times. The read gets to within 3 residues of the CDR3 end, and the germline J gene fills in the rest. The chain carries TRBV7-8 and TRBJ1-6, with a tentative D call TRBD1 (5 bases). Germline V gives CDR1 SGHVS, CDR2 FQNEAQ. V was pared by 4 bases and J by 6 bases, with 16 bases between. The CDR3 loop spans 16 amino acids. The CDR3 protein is CASSSGTLFPNSPLHF. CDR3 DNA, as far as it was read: TGTGCCAGCAGCTCCGGGACTTTGTTCCCTAATTCACCC.

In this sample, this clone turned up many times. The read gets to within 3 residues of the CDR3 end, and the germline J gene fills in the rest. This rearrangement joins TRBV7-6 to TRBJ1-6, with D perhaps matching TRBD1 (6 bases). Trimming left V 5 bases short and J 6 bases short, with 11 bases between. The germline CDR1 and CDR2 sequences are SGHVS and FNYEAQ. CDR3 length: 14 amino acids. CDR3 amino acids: CASSPQGSNSPLHF. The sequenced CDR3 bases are TGTGCCAGCAGCCCGCAGGGGAGTAATTCACCC.